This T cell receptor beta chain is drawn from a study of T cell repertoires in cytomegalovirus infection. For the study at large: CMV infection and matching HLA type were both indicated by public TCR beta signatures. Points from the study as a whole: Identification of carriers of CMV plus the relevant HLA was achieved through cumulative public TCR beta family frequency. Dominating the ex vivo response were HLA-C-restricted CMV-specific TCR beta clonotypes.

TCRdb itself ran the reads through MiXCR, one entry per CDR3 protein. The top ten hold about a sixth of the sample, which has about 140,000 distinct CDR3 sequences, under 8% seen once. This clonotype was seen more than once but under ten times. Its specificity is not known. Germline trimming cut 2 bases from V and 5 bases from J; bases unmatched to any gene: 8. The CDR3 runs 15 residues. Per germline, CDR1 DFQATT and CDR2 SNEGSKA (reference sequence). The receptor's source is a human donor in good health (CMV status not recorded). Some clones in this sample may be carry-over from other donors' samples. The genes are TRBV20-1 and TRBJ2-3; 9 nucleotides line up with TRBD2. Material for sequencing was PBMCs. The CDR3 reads CSARRRGGVEDTQYF. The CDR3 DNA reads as TGCAGTGCTAGAAGGCGGGGGGGCGTAGAAGATACGCAGTATTTT.